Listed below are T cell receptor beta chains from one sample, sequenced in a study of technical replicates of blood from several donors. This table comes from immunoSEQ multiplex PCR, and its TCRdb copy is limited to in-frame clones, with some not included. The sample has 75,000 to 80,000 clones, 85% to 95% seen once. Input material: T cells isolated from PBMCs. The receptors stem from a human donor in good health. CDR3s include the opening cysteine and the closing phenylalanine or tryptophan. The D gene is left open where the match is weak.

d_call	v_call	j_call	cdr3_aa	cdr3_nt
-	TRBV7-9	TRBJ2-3	CASSLERHTQYF	TGTGCCAGCAGCTTAGAGCGGCATACGCAGTATTTT
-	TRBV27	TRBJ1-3	CASRAGGDGLNGNTIYF	TGTGCCAGCAGGGCCGGGGGGGACGGGCTAAATGGAAACACCATATATTTT
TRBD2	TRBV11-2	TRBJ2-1	CASSLERVAGVQEQFF	TGTGCCAGCAGCTTAGAGCGAGTAGCGGGAGTTCAGGAGCAGTTCTTC
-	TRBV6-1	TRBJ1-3	CASSETEVSGNTIYF	TGTGCCAGCAGTGAAACGGAGGTCTCTGGAAACACCATATATTTT
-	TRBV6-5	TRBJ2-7	CASSYGGPSYEQYF	TGTGCCAGCAGTTACGGGGGCCCCTCCTACGAGCAGTACTTC
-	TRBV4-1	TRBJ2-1	CASSQVERIYNEQFF	TGCGCCAGCAGCCAAGTTGAGCGGATATACAATGAGCAGTTCTTC
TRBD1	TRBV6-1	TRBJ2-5	CASSRLQGDETQYF	TGTGCCAGCAGTCGATTACAGGGGGACGAGACCCAGTACTTC
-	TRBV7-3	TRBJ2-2	CASSFTGGELFF	TGTGCCAGCAGCTTTACTGGCGGGGAGCTGTTTTTT
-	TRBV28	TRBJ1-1	CASRGSLNTEAFF	TGTGCCAGCAGGGGCTCGCTGAACACTGAAGCTTTCTTT
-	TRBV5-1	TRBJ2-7	CASSLQGEGEQYF	TGCGCCAGCAGCTTACAGGGTGAGGGCGAGCAGTACTTC
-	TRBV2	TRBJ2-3	CASSKGSPDTQYF	TGTGCCAGCAGCAAGGGGTCCCCAGATACGCAGTATTTT
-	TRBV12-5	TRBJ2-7	CASGLGHGTYEQYF	TGTGCTAGTGGTTTGGGCCACGGTACCTACGAGCAGTACTTC
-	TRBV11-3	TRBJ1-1	CASSLETVSTEAFF	TGTGCCAGCAGCTTAGAGACAGTTAGCACTGAAGCTTTCTTT